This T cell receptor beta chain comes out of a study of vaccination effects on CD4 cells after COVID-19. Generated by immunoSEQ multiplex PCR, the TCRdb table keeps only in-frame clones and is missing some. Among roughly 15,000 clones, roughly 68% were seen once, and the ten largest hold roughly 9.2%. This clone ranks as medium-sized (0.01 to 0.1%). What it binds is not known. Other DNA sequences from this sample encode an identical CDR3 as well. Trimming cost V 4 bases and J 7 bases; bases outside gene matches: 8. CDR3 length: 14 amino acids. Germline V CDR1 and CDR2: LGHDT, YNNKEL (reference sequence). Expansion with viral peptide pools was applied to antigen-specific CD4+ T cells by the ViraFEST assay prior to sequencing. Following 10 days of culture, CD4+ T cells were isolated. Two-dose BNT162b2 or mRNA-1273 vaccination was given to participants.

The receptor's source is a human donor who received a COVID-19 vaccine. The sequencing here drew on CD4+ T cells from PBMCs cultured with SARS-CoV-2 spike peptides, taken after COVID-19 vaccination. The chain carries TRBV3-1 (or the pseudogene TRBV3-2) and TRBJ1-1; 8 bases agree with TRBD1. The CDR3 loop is CASSPTGGRGEAFF. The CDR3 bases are TGTGCCAGCAGCCCAACAGGGGGTAGGGGTGAAGCTTTCTTT.